A selection of T cell receptor beta chains follows, all from one sample in a study of blood T cell repertoires in COVID-19. The protocol was immunoSEQ multiplex PCR, while the TCRdb copy is restricted to in-frame clones and leaves out a portion. The repertoire holds hundreds of thousands of clones, with roughly 89% as singletons. Specimen: peripheral blood. The receptor set was obtained from a woman under 30 who had recovered from COVID-19. Each CDR3 is given with its conserved first and last residue. Each record gives: CDR3 length, V gene, clone size, D gene, J gene, CDR3 DNA, CDR3 protein. The D gene is left open where the match is weak. Expanded clones are given a class, and other clones once, few, many or no size at all.

CDR3 length: 13
V gene: TRBV19
clone size: -
D gene: -
J gene: TRBJ1-5
CDR3 DNA: TGTGCCAGCACAACCCGGAGGAATCAGCCCCAGCATTTT
CDR3 protein: CASTTRRNQPQHF

CDR3 length: 15
V gene: TRBV6-5
clone size: once
D gene: TRBD1
J gene: TRBJ1-5
CDR3 DNA: TGTGCCAGCAGCGGGACAGGGGGAGGCAATCAGCCCCAGCATTTT
CDR3 protein: CASSGTGGGNQPQHF

CDR3 length: 15
V gene: TRBV11-2
clone size: once
D gene: TRBD2
J gene: TRBJ2-2
CDR3 DNA: TGTGCCAGCAGCTTACGGCGGGAGGTCCCCGGGGAGCTGTTTTTT
CDR3 protein: CASSLRREVPGELFF

CDR3 length: 13
V gene: TRBV18
clone size: -
D gene: TRBD1
J gene: TRBJ2-1
CDR3 DNA: TGTGCCAGCGCTCCGGGACAGGGATATGAGCAGTTCTTC
CDR3 protein: CASAPGQGYEQFF

CDR3 length: 15
V gene: TRBV6-2/TRBV6-3
clone size: -
D gene: TRBD2
J gene: TRBJ2-3
CDR3 DNA: TGTGCCAGCAGTTACCAGCGGGATATCACAGATACGCAGTATTTT
CDR3 protein: CASSYQRDITDTQYF

CDR3 length: 16
V gene: TRBV7-2
clone size: -
D gene: TRBD2
J gene: TRBJ2-1
CDR3 DNA: TGTGCCAGCAGCTTATTCCCCAGCGGGAAGGACAATGAGCAGTTCTTC
CDR3 protein: CASSLFPSGKDNEQFF

CDR3 length: 17
V gene: TRBV7-2
clone size: -
D gene: -
J gene: TRBJ1-6
CDR3 DNA: -
CDR3 protein: CASSSQLVGTGNSPLHF

CDR3 length: 8
V gene: TRBV20-1
clone size: -
D gene: -
J gene: TRBJ1-1
CDR3 DNA: TGCAGCTCCAGTGAAGCTTTCTTT
CDR3 protein: CSSSEAFF

CDR3 length: 16
V gene: TRBV10-2
clone size: -
D gene: TRBD2
J gene: TRBJ2-3
CDR3 DNA: TGCGCCAGCAACCCGGGACTAGCGGTTACCACAGATACGCAGTATTTT
CDR3 protein: CASNPGLAVTTDTQYF

CDR3 length: 14
V gene: TRBV28
clone size: -
D gene: -
J gene: TRBJ1-3
CDR3 DNA: TGTGCCAGCAGTTTACCCCTCTCTGGAAACACCATATATTTT
CDR3 protein: CASSLPLSGNTIYF

CDR3 length: 17
V gene: TRBV5-4
clone size: -
D gene: TRBD2
J gene: TRBJ2-1
CDR3 DNA: TGTGCCAGCAGCTTGGCCGGGGCTAGCGGGAGTCCTCGTGAGCAGTTCTTC
CDR3 protein: CASSLAGASGSPREQFF

CDR3 length: 11
V gene: TRBV21-1
clone size: few
D gene: -
J gene: TRBJ1-5
CDR3 DNA: TGTGCCAGGGGTCTAGATCAGCCCCAGCATTTT
CDR3 protein: CARGLDQPQHF

CDR3 length: 14
V gene: TRBV6-5
clone size: once
D gene: TRBD2
J gene: TRBJ2-5
CDR3 DNA: TGTGCCAGCAGTTCGCGGGAGACCCAAGAGACCCAGTACTTC
CDR3 protein: CASSSRETQETQYF

CDR3 length: 13
V gene: TRBV7-9
clone size: once
D gene: -
J gene: TRBJ2-2
CDR3 DNA: TGTGCCAGCGAGGAGGTGAACACCGGGGAGCTGTTTTTT
CDR3 protein: CASEEVNTGELFF

CDR3 length: 13
V gene: TRBV6-5
clone size: -
D gene: TRBD2
J gene: TRBJ2-5
CDR3 DNA: TGTGCCAGCGCCCTAGCGGGCCAAGAGACCCAGTACTTC
CDR3 protein: CASALAGQETQYF

CDR3 length: 20
V gene: TRBV5-1
clone size: -
D gene: TRBD2
J gene: TRBJ2-4
CDR3 DNA: TGCGCCAGCAGCTTGGACGGGGTACCTAGCGGGAGTTGGTACAAAAACATTCAGTACTTC
CDR3 protein: CASSLDGVPSGSWYKNIQYF

CDR3 length: 14
V gene: TRBV7-2
clone size: -
D gene: -
J gene: TRBJ2-3
CDR3 DNA: TGTGCCAGCAGCTTTACCGGGTACACAGATACGCAGTATTTT
CDR3 protein: CASSFTGYTDTQYF

CDR3 length: 15
V gene: TRBV7-2
clone size: once
D gene: -
J gene: TRBJ2-4
CDR3 DNA: TGTGCCAGCAGCTCACAGGGTGCCCACGGGGACATTCAGTACTTC
CDR3 protein: CASSSQGAHGDIQYF

CDR3 length: 14
V gene: TRBV5-1
clone size: -
D gene: TRBD2
J gene: TRBJ2-1
CDR3 DNA: TGCGCCAGCAGCGGTAGCGGGAGGGAGGATGAGCAGTTCTTC
CDR3 protein: CASSGSGREDEQFF

CDR3 length: 15
V gene: TRBV19
clone size: -
D gene: -
J gene: TRBJ2-2
CDR3 DNA: TGTGCCAGTAGTAGGCACAGACCGAACACCGGGGAGCTGTTTTTT
CDR3 protein: CASSRHRPNTGELFF

CDR3 length: 14
V gene: TRBV30
clone size: -
D gene: TRBD1
J gene: TRBJ2-2
CDR3 DNA: TGTGCCTGGCAGACAGGGCCGAACACCGGGGAGCTGTTTTTT
CDR3 protein: CAWQTGPNTGELFF

CDR3 length: 12
V gene: TRBV27
clone size: -
D gene: TRBD1
J gene: TRBJ1-2
CDR3 DNA: TGTGCCAGCGGACGACAGGGGAATGGCTACACCTTC
CDR3 protein: CASGRQGNGYTF

CDR3 length: 14
V gene: TRBV2
clone size: -
D gene: -
J gene: TRBJ2-3
CDR3 DNA: TGTGCCAGCAGTGGTCAACAGAGCACAGATACGCAGTATTTT
CDR3 protein: CASSGQQSTDTQYF

CDR3 length: 15
V gene: TRBV5-6
clone size: -
D gene: TRBD1
J gene: TRBJ2-2
CDR3 DNA: TGTGCCAGCAGCTTGGTGGGGACAGGGTCCGGGGAGCTGTTTTTT
CDR3 protein: CASSLVGTGSGELFF

CDR3 length: 15
V gene: TRBV4-3
clone size: -
D gene: TRBD2
J gene: TRBJ2-1
CDR3 DNA: TGCGCCAGCAGCAAGCGGGAGGGCAACTACAATGAGCAGTTCTTC
CDR3 protein: CASSKREGNYNEQFF

CDR3 length: 16
V gene: TRBV5-6
clone size: -
D gene: TRBD2
J gene: TRBJ2-1
CDR3 DNA: TGTGCCAGCAGCTTCCGAGCGGGAGCCTCCTACAATGAGCAGTTCTTC
CDR3 protein: CASSFRAGASYNEQFF

CDR3 length: 16
V gene: TRBV28
clone size: -
D gene: TRBD1
J gene: TRBJ1-5
CDR3 DNA: TGTGCCAGCAGTTATACACAGGGGAGTGGCAATCAGCCCCAGCATTTT
CDR3 protein: CASSYTQGSGNQPQHF

CDR3 length: 15
V gene: TRBV11-3
clone size: -
D gene: TRBD2
J gene: TRBJ2-3
CDR3 DNA: TGTGCCAGCAGCTTTTTAGCGGGAGGCACAGATACGCAGTATTTT
CDR3 protein: CASSFLAGGTDTQYF

CDR3 length: 13
V gene: TRBV27
clone size: -
D gene: -
J gene: TRBJ1-5
CDR3 DNA: TGTGCCAGCAGTTCGCGAAATAATCAGCCCCAGCATTTT
CDR3 protein: CASSSRNNQPQHF

CDR3 length: 15
V gene: TRBV2
clone size: -
D gene: TRBD1
J gene: TRBJ1-1
CDR3 DNA: TGTGCCAGCAGTGAGTTTTTGGCAGGGGGTACTGAAGCTTTCTTT
CDR3 protein: CASSEFLAGGTEAFF

CDR3 length: 16
V gene: TRBV10-2
clone size: -
D gene: TRBD1
J gene: TRBJ1-5
CDR3 DNA: TGCGCCAGCAGTGAGCCACAGGGGGCCGGCAATCAGCCCCAGCATTTT
CDR3 protein: CASSEPQGAGNQPQHF

CDR3 length: 16
V gene: TRBV11-2
clone size: -
D gene: -
J gene: TRBJ2-3
CDR3 DNA: TGTGCCAGCAGCTTCTTCCGGGAGAAGGGCACAGATACGCAGTATTTT
CDR3 protein: CASSFFREKGTDTQYF

CDR3 length: 15
V gene: TRBV11-2
clone size: -
D gene: -
J gene: TRBJ1-1
CDR3 DNA: TGTGCCAGCAGCCCATGGACAGTGATGAACACTGAAGCTTTCTTT
CDR3 protein: CASSPWTVMNTEAFF

CDR3 length: 16
V gene: TRBV6-5
clone size: few
D gene: -
J gene: TRBJ1-2
CDR3 DNA: TGTGCCAGCAGTTACGATGGTGGACAGCTAAACTATGGCTACACCTTC
CDR3 protein: CASSYDGGQLNYGYTF

CDR3 length: 15
V gene: TRBV11-2
clone size: -
D gene: -
J gene: TRBJ1-1
CDR3 DNA: TGTGCCAGCAGCTTAGTTCAGGGAGGCGACACTGAAGCTTTCTTT
CDR3 protein: CASSLVQGGDTEAFF

CDR3 length: 14
V gene: TRBV24-1
clone size: -
D gene: -
J gene: TRBJ1-5
CDR3 DNA: TGTGCCACCAGTAGGGCAGGGCGCAATCAGCCCCAGCATTTT
CDR3 protein: CATSRAGRNQPQHF

CDR3 length: 15
V gene: TRBV6-6
clone size: -
D gene: TRBD1
J gene: TRBJ1-6
CDR3 DNA: TGTGCCAGCAGTTCCATCGGGACAGATAATTCACCCCTCCACTTT
CDR3 protein: CASSSIGTDNSPLHF

CDR3 length: 16
V gene: TRBV27
clone size: -
D gene: -
J gene: TRBJ1-4
CDR3 DNA: TGTGCCAGCAGTCCCCGAAGTCAGTATTGGGCTGAAAAACTGTTTTTT
CDR3 protein: CASSPRSQYWAEKLFF

CDR3 length: 15
V gene: TRBV5-6
clone size: -
D gene: TRBD1
J gene: TRBJ2-3
CDR3 DNA: TGTGCCAGCAGCTTCCCGGGACAGGGTACAGATACGCAGTATTTT
CDR3 protein: CASSFPGQGTDTQYF

CDR3 length: 14
V gene: TRBV6-5
clone size: -
D gene: TRBD1
J gene: TRBJ1-5
CDR3 DNA: TGTGCCAGCAGCTCACCAGGGGGCGGGCAGCCCCAGCATTTT
CDR3 protein: CASSSPGGGQPQHF

CDR3 length: 14
V gene: TRBV6-6
clone size: -
D gene: TRBD1
J gene: TRBJ1-5
CDR3 DNA: TGTGCCAGCAGAAAAGACAGGGGGGAACAGCCCCAGCATTTT
CDR3 protein: CASRKDRGEQPQHF